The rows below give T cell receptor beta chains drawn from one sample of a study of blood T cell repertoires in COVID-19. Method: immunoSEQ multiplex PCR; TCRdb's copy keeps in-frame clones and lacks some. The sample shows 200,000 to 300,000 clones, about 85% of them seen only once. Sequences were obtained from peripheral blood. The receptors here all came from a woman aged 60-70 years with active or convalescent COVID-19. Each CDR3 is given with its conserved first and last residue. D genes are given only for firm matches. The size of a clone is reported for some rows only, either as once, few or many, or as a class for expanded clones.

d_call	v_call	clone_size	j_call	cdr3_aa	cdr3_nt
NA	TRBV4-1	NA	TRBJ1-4	CASSHHGPRSGYDEKLFF	TGCGCCAGCAGCCATCACGGCCCTCGCAGCGGGTATGATGAAAAACTGTTTTTT
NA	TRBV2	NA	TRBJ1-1	CASMTYYKNTEAFF	TGTGCCAGCATGACCTACTACAAGAACACTGAAGCTTTCTTT
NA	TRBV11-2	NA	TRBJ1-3	CASSSRGTVGNTIYF	TGTGCCAGCAGCTCCAGGGGCACGGTTGGAAACACCATATATTTT
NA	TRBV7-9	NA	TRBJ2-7	CASSLVERNEQYF	TGTGCCAGCAGCTTAGTTGAGCGTAACGAGCAGTACTTC
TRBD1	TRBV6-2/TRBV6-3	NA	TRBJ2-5	CASSLRTGGAGETQYF	TGTGCCAGCAGCTTGAGGACAGGGGGCGCTGGGGAGACCCAGTACTTC
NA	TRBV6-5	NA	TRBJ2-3	CARRRCDISTDTQYF	TGTGCCCGGAGGAGGTGCGATATTAGCACAGATACGCAGTATTTT
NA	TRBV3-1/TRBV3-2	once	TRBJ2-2	CASSQEPGKNTGELFF	TGTGCCAGCAGCCAAGAGCCGGGTAAGAACACCGGGGAGCTGTTTTTT
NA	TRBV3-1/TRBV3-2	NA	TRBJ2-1	CASSFGQGGYNEQFF	TGTGCCAGCAGCTTCGGACAGGGAGGGTACAATGAGCAGTTCTTC
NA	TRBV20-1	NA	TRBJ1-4	CSASRGGEGEKLFF	TGCAGTGCTAGTAGGGGGGGAGAAGGGGAAAAACTGTTTTTT
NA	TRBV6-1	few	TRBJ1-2	CASSETAMGGYTF	TGTGCCAGCAGTGAAACAGCAATGGGTGGCTACACCTTC
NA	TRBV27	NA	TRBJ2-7	CASSPVYPIYEQYF	TGTGCCAGCAGCCCGGTATATCCTATTTACGAGCAGTACTTC
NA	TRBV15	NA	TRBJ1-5	CATSRARDQPQHF	TGTGCCACCAGCAGGGCGCGGGATCAGCCCCAGCATTTT
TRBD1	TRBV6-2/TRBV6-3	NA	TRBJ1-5	CASSRLPGGNQPQHF	TGTGCCAGCAGTCGCCTGCCAGGGGGTAATCAGCCCCAGCATTTT
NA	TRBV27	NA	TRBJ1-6	CASRQVVRGSPLHF	TGTGCCAGCAGACAAGTAGTTAGGGGATCACCCCTCCACTTT
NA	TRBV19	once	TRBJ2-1	CASSRANREGEQFF	TGTGCCAGTAGTCGCGCCAACCGGGAAGGAGAGCAGTTCTTC
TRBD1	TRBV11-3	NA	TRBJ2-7	CASSLRWDETGSYEQYF	TGTGCCAGCAGCTTAAGATGGGATGAGACAGGGTCCTACGAGCAGTACTTC
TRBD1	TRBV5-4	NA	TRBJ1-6	CASSLGTGGISPLHF	TGTGCCAGCAGCTTGGGCACAGGGGGTATTTCACCCCTCCACTTT
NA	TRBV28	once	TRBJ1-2	CASGRQGRNYGYTF	TGTGCCAGCGGAAGGCAGGGGCGAAACTATGGCTACACCTTC
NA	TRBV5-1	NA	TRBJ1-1	CASSAGGQLTEAFF	TGCGCCAGCAGCGCCGGGGGGCAGCTAACAGAAGCTTTCTTT
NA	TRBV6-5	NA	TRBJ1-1	CASSYSPGGLVTEAFF	TGTGCCAGCAGTTACTCACCCGGGGGGCTGGTCACTGAAGCTTTCTTT
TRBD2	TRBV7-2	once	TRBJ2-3	CASSTLAGNTDTQYF	TGTGCCAGCAGCACTCTAGCGGGGAACACAGATACGCAGTATTTT
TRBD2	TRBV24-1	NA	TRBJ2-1	CATSGTSGEHYNEQFF	TGTGCCACCAGTGGTACTAGCGGAGAGCACTACAATGAGCAGTTCTTC
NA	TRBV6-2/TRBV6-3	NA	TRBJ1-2	CASSSGGPYGYTF	TGTGCCAGCAGTTCTGGAGGGCCCTATGGCTACACCTTC
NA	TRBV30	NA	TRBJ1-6	CAWSVGRAHSPLHF	TGTGCCTGGAGTGTAGGCAGGGCCCATTCACCCCTCCACTTT
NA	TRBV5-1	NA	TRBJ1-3	CASSPIGSSGNTIYF	TGCGCCAGCAGCCCCATAGGGAGCTCTGGAAACACCATATATTTT
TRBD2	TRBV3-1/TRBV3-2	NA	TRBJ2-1	CASSLGTSGRNEQFF	TGTGCCAGCAGCCTTGGGACTAGCGGGAGGAATGAGCAGTTCTTC
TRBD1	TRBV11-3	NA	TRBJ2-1	CASSPTGAGYNEQFF	TGTGCCAGCAGCCCAACAGGGGCAGGTTACAATGAGCAGTTCTTC
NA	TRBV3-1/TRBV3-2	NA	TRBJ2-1	CASSQEGHGYNEQFF	TGTGCCAGCAGCCAAGAAGGACACGGCTACAATGAGCAGTTCTTC
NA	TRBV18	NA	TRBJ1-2	CASSPGAGYTF	TGTGCCAGCTCACCGGGGGCCGGCTACACCTTC
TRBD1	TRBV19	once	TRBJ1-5	CASTLPGTGGSGVQPQHF	TGTGCCAGTACCCTGCCCGGGACAGGGGGCTCCGGGGTCCAGCCCCAGCATTTT
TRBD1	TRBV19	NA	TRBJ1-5	CASSITWGAGGDQPQHF	TGTGCCAGTAGTATAACATGGGGTGCAGGGGGCGATCAGCCCCAGCATTTT
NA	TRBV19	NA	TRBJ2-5	CASSIGPTGPAQYF	TGTGCCAGTAGTATAGGACCAACAGGCCCGGCCCAGTACTTC
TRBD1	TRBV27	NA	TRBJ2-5	CASRGQGPQETQYF	TGTGCCAGCAGGGGACAGGGGCCCCAAGAGACCCAGTACTTC
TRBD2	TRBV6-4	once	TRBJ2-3	CASSDGALAGADTQYF	TGTGCCAGCAGTGACGGTGCTCTAGCGGGGGCAGATACGCAGTATTTT
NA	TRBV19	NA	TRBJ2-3	CASSIGRRGDTQYF	TGTGCCAGTAGTATAGGGCGGAGGGGAGATACGCAGTATTTT
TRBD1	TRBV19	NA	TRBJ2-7	CASSMTGGRFKGYEQYF	TGTGCCAGTAGTATGACAGGGGGCAGGTTTAAAGGGTACGAGCAGTACTTC
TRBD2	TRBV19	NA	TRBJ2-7	CASSLGLGAGSSYEQYF	TGTGCCAGTAGCTTGGGACTAGGGGCGGGAAGCTCCTACGAGCAGTACTTC
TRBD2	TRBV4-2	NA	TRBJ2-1	CASSQDPAGGEQFF	TGTGCCAGCAGCCAAGATCCAGCGGGAGGGGAGCAGTTCTTC
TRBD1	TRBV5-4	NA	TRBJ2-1	CASSLRETGANEQFF	TGTGCCAGCAGCTTGCGAGAGACAGGGGCTAATGAGCAGTTCTTC
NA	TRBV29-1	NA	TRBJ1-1	CSVGQGNTEAFF	TGCAGCGTCGGTCAGGGGAACACTGAAGCTTTCTTT
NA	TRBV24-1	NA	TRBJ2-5	CATSDHQGFKETQYF	TGTGCCACCAGTGATCACCAGGGGTTTAAGGAGACCCAGTACTTC
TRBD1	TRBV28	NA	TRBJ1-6	CASSVLGQGVSPLHF	TGTGCCAGCAGTGTCCTGGGACAGGGAGTTTCACCCCTCCACTTT
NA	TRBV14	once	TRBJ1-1	CASSQDWGSEAFF	TGTGCCAGCAGCCAAGATTGGGGCTCTGAAGCTTTCTTT
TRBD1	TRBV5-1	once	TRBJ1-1	CASSLGQGGGTEAFF	TGCGCCAGCAGCTTGGGACAGGGGGGAGGAACTGAAGCTTTCTTT
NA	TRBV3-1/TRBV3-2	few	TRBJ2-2	CASSQGHGELFF	TGTGCCAGCAGCCAAGGGCACGGGGAGCTGTTTTTT
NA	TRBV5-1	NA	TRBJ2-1	CASSPRGTTFYNEQFF	TGCGCCAGCAGCCCGAGGGGGACTACCTTCTACAATGAGCAGTTCTTC
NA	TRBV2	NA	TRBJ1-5	CASSLYSNQPQHF	TGTGCCAGCAGTTTATATAGCAATCAGCCCCAGCATTTT
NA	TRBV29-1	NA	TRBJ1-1	CSVVVGGNTEAFF	TGCAGCGTTGTGGTCGGAGGGAACACTGAAGCTTTCTTT
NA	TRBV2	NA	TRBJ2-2	CASSESGELFF	TGTGCCAGCAGTGAATCTGGGGAGCTGTTTTTT
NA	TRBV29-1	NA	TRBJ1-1	CSVEGVGRGTEAFF	TGCAGCGTTGAGGGAGTAGGGAGGGGGACTGAAGCTTTCTTT
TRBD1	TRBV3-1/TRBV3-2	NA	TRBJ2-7	CASSLPGQGGEQYF	TGTGCCAGCAGCTTACCGGGACAGGGGGGAGAGCAGTACTTC
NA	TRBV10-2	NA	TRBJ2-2	CASTRTANTGELFF	TGCGCCAGCACCCGGACAGCGAACACCGGGGAGCTGTTTTTT
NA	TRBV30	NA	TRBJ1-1	CAWMVKSGNTEAFF	TGTGCCTGGATGGTAAAATCAGGGAACACTGAAGCTTTCTTT